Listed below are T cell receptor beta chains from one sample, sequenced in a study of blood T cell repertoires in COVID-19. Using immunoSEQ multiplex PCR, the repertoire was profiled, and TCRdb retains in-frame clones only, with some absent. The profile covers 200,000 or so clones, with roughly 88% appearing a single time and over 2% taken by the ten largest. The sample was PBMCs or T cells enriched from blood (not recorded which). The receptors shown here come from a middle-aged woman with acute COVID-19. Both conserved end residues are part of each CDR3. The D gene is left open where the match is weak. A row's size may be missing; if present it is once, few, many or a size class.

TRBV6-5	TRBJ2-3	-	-	TGTGCCAGCAGACTTGCGGATACGCAGTATTTT	CASRLADTQYF
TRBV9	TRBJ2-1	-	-	TGTGCCAGCAGCAAGGACAGCTACAATGAGCAGTTCTTC	CASSKDSYNEQFF
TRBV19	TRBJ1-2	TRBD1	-	TGTGCCAGTAGTATCGACAGGGGAAATAACTATGGCTACACCTTC	CASSIDRGNNYGYTF
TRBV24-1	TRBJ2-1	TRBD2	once	TGTGCCACCAGTGATTTGCGGCTAGCGGGAGGCAAGCAGTTCTTC	CATSDLRLAGGKQFF
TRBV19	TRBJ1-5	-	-	TGTGCCAGTAGTATGTGGGCAGGGGAGAAAGGTCAGCCCCAGCATTTT	CASSMWAGEKGQPQHF
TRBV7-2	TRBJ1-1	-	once	TGTGCCAGCAGCTTAAGAGGGTGGGCCAGTTCCATGAACACTGAAGCTTTCTTT	CASSLRGWASSMNTEAFF
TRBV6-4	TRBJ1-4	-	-	TGTGCCAGCAGTGACTCGACGGGCGGGGGTCGGCTGTTTTTT	CASSDSTGGGRLFF
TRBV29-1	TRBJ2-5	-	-	TGCAGCGTTGTAACAGGTCGAAGCGGGGAGACCCAGTACTTC	CSVVTGRSGETQYF
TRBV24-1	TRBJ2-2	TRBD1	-	TGTGCCACCAGTAGAGGGGGCGCGAACACCGGGGAGCTGTTTTTT	CATSRGGANTGELFF
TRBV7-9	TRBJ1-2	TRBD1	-	TGTGCCAGCACCCAGGGGACAGGGAATGGCTACACCTTC	CASTQGTGNGYTF
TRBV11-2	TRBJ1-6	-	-	TGTGCCAGCAGCTGGCGGGATTCAGGGAATTCACCCCTCCACTTT	CASSWRDSGNSPLHF
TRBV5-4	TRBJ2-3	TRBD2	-	TGTGCCAGCAGCTTGGCCCGGGGGGGCAGCGATACGCAGTATTTT	CASSLARGGSDTQYF
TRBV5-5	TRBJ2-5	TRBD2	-	TGTGCCAGCAGCTTGGCCGCGGGAGGTCTTGGAGAGACCCAGTACTTC	CASSLAAGGLGETQYF
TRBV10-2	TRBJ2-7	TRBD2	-	TGCGCCAGCACCCCAGCGGGGCTCTACGAGCAGTACTTC	CASTPAGLYEQYF
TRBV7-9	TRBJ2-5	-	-	TGTGCCAGCAGCTTAGCCTTAGAGTACCAAGAGACCCAGTACTTC	CASSLALEYQETQYF
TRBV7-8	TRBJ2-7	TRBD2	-	TGTGCCAGCAGCGGACTAGCGGGGCGCGACGAGCAGTACTTC	CASSGLAGRDEQYF
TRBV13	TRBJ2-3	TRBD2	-	TGTGCCAGCAGCTTAGCGGTCTCTAGCGGGGGCGCACTAGATACGCAGTATTTT	CASSLAVSSGGALDTQYF
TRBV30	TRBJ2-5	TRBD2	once	TGTGCCTGGAGTGCTACGGGGGGGGAGACCCAGTACTTC	CAWSATGGETQYF
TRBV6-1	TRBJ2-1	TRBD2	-	TGTGCCAGCAGTGATAGGCGGGAGTTCGTACATGAGCAGTTCTTC	CASSDRREFVHEQFF
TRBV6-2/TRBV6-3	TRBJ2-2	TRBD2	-	TGTGCCAGCAGTTACTCCCGGACTAGCGGGGGTGGGGAGCTGTTTTTT	CASSYSRTSGGGELFF
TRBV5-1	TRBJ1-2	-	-	TGCGCCAGCAGCTTAGAGTCGTCGAGCTATGGCTACACCTTC	CASSLESSSYGYTF
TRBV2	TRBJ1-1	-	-	TGTGCCAGCTCGTTGAACACTGAAGCTTTCTTT	CASSLNTEAFF
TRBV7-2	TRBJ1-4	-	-	TGTGCCAGCAGCTTAGTTAGGGGAGGGGAAAAACTGTTTTTT	CASSLVRGGEKLFF
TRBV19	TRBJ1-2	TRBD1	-	TGTGCCAGTAGTACGGACAGGGTCGTCTATGGCTACACCTTC	CASSTDRVVYGYTF
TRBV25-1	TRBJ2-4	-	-	TGTGCCAGCAGTGAAGGAGGTCGGCAAATAAACATTCAGTACTTC	CASSEGGRQINIQYF
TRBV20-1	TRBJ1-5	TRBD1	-	TGCAGTGCTAGTGGACAGGGTCTAAGCAATCAGCCCCAGCATTTT	CSASGQGLSNQPQHF
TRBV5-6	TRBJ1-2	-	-	TGTGCCAGCAGCTTGCCAGATCTAGACTATGGCTACACCTTC	CASSLPDLDYGYTF
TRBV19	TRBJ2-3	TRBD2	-	TGTGCCAGTAGCAAGACTAGCGGGGGACGGACAGATACGCAGTATTTT	CASSKTSGGRTDTQYF
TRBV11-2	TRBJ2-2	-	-	TGTGCCAGCGGCACGGAGCCCAACACCGGGGAGCTGTTTTTT	CASGTEPNTGELFF
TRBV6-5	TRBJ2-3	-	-	TGTGCCAGCAGTTCGGGGGTTACAGATACGCAGTATTTT	CASSSGVTDTQYF
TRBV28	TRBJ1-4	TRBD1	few	TGTGCCAGCAGTTCCCCCCCGGGACAGGGGATAACTAATGAAAAACTGTTTTTT	CASSSPPGQGITNEKLFF
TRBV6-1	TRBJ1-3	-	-	TGTGCCAGCAGTGAATCAGTCTCTGGAAACACCATATATTTT	CASSESVSGNTIYF
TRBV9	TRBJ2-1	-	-	TGTGCCAGCAGCGATACTTACAATGAGCAGTTCTTC	CASSDTYNEQFF
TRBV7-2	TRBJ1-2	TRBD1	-	TGTGCCAGCAGCCCCTTGGGACAGATGTATGGCTACACCTTC	CASSPLGQMYGYTF
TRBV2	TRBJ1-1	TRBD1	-	TGTGCCAGCAGACGAGACAGGGTTGAAGCTTTCTTT	CASRRDRVEAFF
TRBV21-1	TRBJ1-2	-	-	TGTGCCAGCGTCTGGCGGGGGGTTGGAGTTGGCTACACCTTC	CASVWRGVGVGYTF
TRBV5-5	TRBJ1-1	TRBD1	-	TGTGCCAGCAGTCTTCATCCAGGGGGAAGGAACACTGAAGCTTTCTTT	CASSLHPGGRNTEAFF
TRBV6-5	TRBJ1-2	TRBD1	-	TGTGCCAGCAGTATACAGGGGAGGATCTATGGCTACACCTTC	CASSIQGRIYGYTF